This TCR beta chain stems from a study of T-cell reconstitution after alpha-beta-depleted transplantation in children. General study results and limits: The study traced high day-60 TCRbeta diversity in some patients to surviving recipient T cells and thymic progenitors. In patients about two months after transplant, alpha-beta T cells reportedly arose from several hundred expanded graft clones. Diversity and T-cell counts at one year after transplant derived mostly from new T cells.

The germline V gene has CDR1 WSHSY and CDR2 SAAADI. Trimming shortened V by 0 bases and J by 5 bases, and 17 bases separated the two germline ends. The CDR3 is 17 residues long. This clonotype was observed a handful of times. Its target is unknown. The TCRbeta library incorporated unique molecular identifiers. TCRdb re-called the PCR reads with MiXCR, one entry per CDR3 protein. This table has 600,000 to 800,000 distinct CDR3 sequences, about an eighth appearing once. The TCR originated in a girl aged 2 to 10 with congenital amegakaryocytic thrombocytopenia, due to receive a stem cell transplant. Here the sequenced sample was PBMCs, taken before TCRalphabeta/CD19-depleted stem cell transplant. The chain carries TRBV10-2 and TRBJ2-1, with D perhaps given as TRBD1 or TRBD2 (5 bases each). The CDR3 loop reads CASSESFRDLPNNEQFF. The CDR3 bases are TGCGCCAGCAGTGAGTCATTTCGGGACCTCCCGAACAATGAGCAGTTCTTC.